Presented here are 31 T cell receptor beta chains from one specimen sequenced in a study of blood T cell repertoires in COVID-19. Generated by immunoSEQ multiplex PCR, the TCRdb table keeps only in-frame clones and is missing some. The sample gives 200,000 to 300,000 clones, 75% to 90% of which show up once; around 2.8% is in the top ten. The specimen sequenced was peripheral blood. The receptors originated from a woman aged 30 to 39 who had recovered from COVID-19.

The chain is built from TRBV3-1 (or the pseudogene TRBV3-2) and TRBJ2-7; tentative D call: TRBD2 (7 bases). V was shortened by 4 bases and J by 5 bases, with 12 bases between the two germline ends. The CDR3 has 13 residues. Germline CDR1 LGHDT, CDR2 YNNKEL (reference sequence). The chain's CDR3 is CASSPLGGHEQYF. DNA for the CDR3: TGTGCCAGCAGCCCTTTGGGGGGGCACGAGCAGTACTTC.

This clone was seen only a few times. This chain links TRBV9 with TRBJ1-6; no definite D call. This CDR3 contains 16 residues. With 3 bases removed from V and 0 bases from J, the gap between germline ends came to 10 bases. The germline V gene encodes CDR1 SGDLS and CDR2 YYNGEE. CDR3 nucleotide sequence: TGTGCCAGCAGCGAACGGGAAAGCTCCTATAATTCACCCCTCCACTTT. Its protein is CASSERESSYNSPLHF.

The V gene is TRBV2, the J gene TRBJ1-1; the D is unclear. Looked up from germline, CDR1 is SNHLY and CDR2 is FYNNEI. With 4 bases removed from V and 7 bases from J, the gap between germline ends came to 22 bases. This CDR3 region has 16 residues. CDR3 nucleotides: TGTGCCAGCAGTGTTACCTTGGTCCCAAGAGCGGGTGAAGCTTTCTTT. Amino acid sequence: CASSVTLVPRAGEAFF.

This chain connects TRBV29-1 to TRBJ1-2; no clear D. Trimming removed 2 bases from V and 7 bases from J, with 14 bases in between. Germline lookup yields CDR1 SQVTM and CDR2 ANQGSEA. This CDR3 is 13 amino acids long. DNA for the CDR3: TGCAGCGTTGAATTCAATGGGAGATTTGGCTACACCTTC. Amino acids: CSVEFNGRFGYTF. The variable domain in full, with the rest retrieved from reference TRBV29-1 and TRBJ1-2, is SAVISQKPSRDICQRGTSLTIQCQVDSQVTMMFWYRQQPGQSLTLIATANQGSEATYESGFVIDKFPISRPNLTFSTLTVSNMSPEDSSIYLCSVEFNGRFGYTFGSGTRLTVV.

This clone occurred a few times. The rearrangement links TRBV6-2 or TRBV6-3 to TRBJ1-2; no definite D call. Trimming cost V 2 bases and J 5 bases, with 9 bases left between them. The CDR3 loop spans 13 amino acids. The germline V gene has CDR1 MNHEY and CDR2 SVGEGT. CDR3 nucleotide sequence: TGTGCCAGCAGTTACATCCCGTCTTATGGCTACACCTTC. It yields the protein CASSYIPSYGYTF.

In the case of this clone: One junction end disagrees with the germline gene, perhaps due to a read error. J is TRBJ1-1 and V is TRBV6-2 or TRBV6-3; tentatively, D is TRBD1 (6 bases). Germline CDR1 reads MNHEY; CDR2 reads SVGEGT. This CDR3 is built from 16 residues. The CDR3 DNA reads as TGTGCCACCAGTTACGCCTTGGGGGGGCGGAATACTGAAGCTTTCTTT. Its protein is CATSYALGGRNTEAFF.

A note on this clone: Other DNA variants within this sample encode the same CDR3. The J gene is TRBJ2-3, the V gene TRBV7-3, with D perhaps matching TRBD2 (6 bases). The CDR3 is made up of 15 amino acids. Germline assignment: CDR1 SGHTA and CDR2 FQGTGA. V was cut by 5 bases and J by 0 bases, with 12 bases left in between. CDR3 sequence (DNA): TGTGCCAGCAGCCGGGCCGGGGGTAGCACAGATACGCAGTATTTT. As protein: CASSRAGGSTDTQYF.

The V call is TRBV7-6, the J call TRBJ2-7; tentatively, D is TRBD1 (5 bases). Germline loops: CDR1 SGHVS, CDR2 FNYEAQ. V gave up 4 bases and J gave up 2 bases, with 15 bases separating them. There are 15 residues in the CDR3. The CDR3 nucleotides read TGTGCCAGCAGCTCCTCCGGACACCCAGCCTACGAGCAGTACTTC. Translating gives CASSSSGHPAYEQYF.

The CDR3 protein is CASRKGVPYEQYF. CDR3 in DNA: TGTGCCAGCAGAAAGGGGGTTCCCTACGAGCAGTACTTC. The chain employs TRBV11-1 and TRBJ2-7; D might be TRBD1 (6 bases). V gave up 6 bases and J gave up 2 bases, with 11 bases separating them. This CDR3 has 13 residues. Germline V CDR1 and CDR2: SGHAT, FQDESV (reference sequence).

This rearrangement joins TRBV5-4 to TRBJ2-2; a possible D gene is TRBD1 (6 bases). This CDR3 is built from 13 residues. The germline gives CDR1 SGHNT, CDR2 YYREEE (reference sequence). Trimming pared 4 bases from V and 5 bases from J, leaving 9 bases between. DNA of the CDR3: TGTGCCAGCAGCCCTCAGGGGACCGGGGAGCTGTTTTTT. Encoded protein: CASSPQGTGELFF.

Only a few counts were recorded for this clone. The CDR3 region has the DNA TGTGCCAGCAGCTTGTTTGCGGGGGGACTCACAGATACGCAGTATTTT. It specifies CASSLFAGGLTDTQYF. The rearrangement joins TRBV7-6 to TRBJ2-3; 8 positions match TRBD2. The CDR3 has 16 residues. Germline lookup yields CDR1 SGHVS and CDR2 FNYEAQ. Trimming at V came to 3 bases and at J to 2 bases, leaving 7 bases not matched to a gene. Based on the CDR3 plus reference TRBV7-6 and TRBJ2-3, the full variable domain is GAGVSQSPRYKVTKRGQDVALRCDPISGHVSLYWYRQALGQGPEFLTYFNYEAQQDKSGLPNDRFSAERPEGSISTLTIQRTEQRDSAMYRCASSLFAGGLTDTQYFGPGTRLTVL.

J is TRBJ2-7 and V is TRBV13, with 9 bases lining up with TRBD1. Germline loops: CDR1 PRHDT, CDR2 FYEKMQ (reference sequence). The CDR3 is 14 residues long. Trimming cost V 5 bases and J 5 bases; bases outside gene matches: 7. The DNA for the CDR3 is TGTGCCAGCAGCCTGGACAGGGGAGATAACGAGCAGTACTTC. This gives the protein CASSLDRGDNEQYF.

The chain recombines TRBV6-6 with TRBJ1-6; D ambiguous. The length of the CDR3 is 12 residues. V lost 7 bases and J lost 7, with 8 bases in between. Germline-derived CDR1 and CDR2 are MNHNY and SVGAGI (reference sequence). The CDR3 protein is CASTEGNSPLHF. The CDR3 region has the DNA TGTGCCAGCACGGAGGGAAATTCACCCCTCCACTTT.

The genes are TRBV28 and TRBJ2-7, with 9 bases lining up with TRBD1. The V gene end was trimmed by 5 bases and the J gene end by 4 bases; junction bases not matched to a gene: 6. From germline, CDR1 is MDHEN and CDR2 SYDVKM. This CDR3 region has 14 residues. The CDR3 DNA is TGTGCCAGCAGTCCGGGGACAGGGACTTACGAGCAGTACTTC. It yields the protein CASSPGTGTYEQYF.

The chain combines TRBV5-5 with TRBJ1-1; a possible D gene is TRBD1 (5 bases). Deletions cut 5 bases from V and 0 bases from J, with 23 bases between. The CDR3 covers 18 residues. Germline values: CDR1 SGHKS, CDR2 YYEKEE (reference sequence). DNA of the CDR3: TGTGCCAGCAGTCAATATATCAGCCCGGGACTGATGAACACTGAAGCTTTCTTT. Its translation: CASSQYISPGLMNTEAFF.

The chain is built from TRBV7-2 and TRBJ2-5, with a weak D call TRBD1 (6 bases). Trimming pared 2 bases from V and 2 bases from J, leaving 15 bases between. CDR1 is SGHTA and CDR2 is FQGNSA in the germline V gene. This CDR3 has 16 amino acids. CDR3 in DNA: TGTGCCAGCAGCTTACAGGTGGGGGCTGCACAAGAGACCCAGTACTTC. It encodes CASSLQVGAAQETQYF.

The V call is TRBV13, the J call TRBJ1-3, with unresolved D. This CDR3 spans 14 amino acids. In germline, CDR1 is PRHDT, CDR2 FYEKMQ (reference sequence). V was pared by 2 bases and J by 3 bases, with 8 bases between. The CDR3: CASSLISRGNTIYF. The CDR3 DNA sequence: TGTGCCAGCAGCTTAATCTCCCGTGGAAACACCATATATTTT.

The chain links TRBV19 to TRBJ1-1; possible D gene TRBD1, 6 bases. V was trimmed by 8 bases and J by 3 bases, leaving 25 bases between them. The CDR3 length is 17 residues. Germline CDR1 is LNHDA and CDR2 is SQIVND (reference sequence). CDR3 sequence: CASRVGGPRQIHTEAFF. CDR3 sequence (DNA): TGTGCCAGTCGGGTAGGGGGACCCCGCCAGATTCACACTGAAGCTTTCTTT.

This clone was counted a single time. The chain joins TRBV4-3 to TRBJ1-1, with D possibly matching TRBD1 (5 bases). The CDR3 length is 15 residues. With 3 bases removed from V and 0 bases from J, the gap between germline ends came to 11 bases. Per germline, CDR1 LGHNA and CDR2 YSLEER. The CDR3 nucleotides read TGCGCCAGCAGCCAGGAGGGGTTCATGAACACTGAAGCTTTCTTT. This encodes CASSQEGFMNTEAFF.

The CDR3 nucleotides are TGTGCCAGCACCCCAACCTCAGGGGCAACTAATGAAAAACTGTTTTTT. Encoded protein: CASTPTSGATNEKLFF. The chain combines TRBV2 with TRBJ1-4; perhaps TRBD1 as D (6 bases). With 7 bases removed from V and 0 bases from J, the gap between germline ends came to 15 bases. CDR1 and CDR2 from the germline V gene are SNHLY and FYNNEI. The CDR3 spans 16 residues. The full variable domain, rest sourced from reference TRBV2 and TRBJ1-4, is EPEVTQTPSHQVTQMGQEVILRCVPISNHLYFYWYRQILGQKVEFLVSFYNNEISEKSEIFDDQFSVERPDGSNFTLKIRSTKLEDSAMYFCASTPTSGATNEKLFFGSGTQLSVL.

The chain has TRBV6-5 and TRBJ2-5; 9 bases are shared with TRBD2. Germline trimming cut 6 bases from V and 2 bases from J; bases unmatched to any gene: 7. Looked up from germline, CDR1 is MNHEY and CDR2 is SVGAGI. The CDR3 contains 15 residues. The CDR3 coding sequence is TGTGCCAGCAGGCGGGGGGGAGGTCGGCAAGAGACCCAGTACTTC. Protein sequence: CASRRGGGRQETQYF.

In DNA, the CDR3 is TGTGCCAGCAGCCAAGGCCTCACAGGCGCCGCCATCTATGGCTACACCTTC. Residues: CASSQGLTGAAIYGYTF. V is TRBV3-1 (or the pseudogene TRBV3-2) and J is TRBJ1-2; D possibly corresponds to TRBD1 (5 bases). Germline loops: CDR1 LGHDT, CDR2 YNNKEL (reference sequence). The CDR3 is 17 residues long. With 1 base removed from V and 4 bases from J, the gap between germline ends came to 19 bases.

This rearrangement joins TRBV19 to TRBJ1-5, with D possibly TRBD1 on 5 matching bases. This CDR3 comprises 15 residues. The germline V gene encodes CDR1 LNHDA and CDR2 SQIVND (reference sequence). With 1 base removed from V and 2 bases from J, the gap between germline ends came to 9 bases. Here the CDR3 DNA reads TGTGCCAGTAGTATAGGACAGATTGGCAATCAGCCCCAGCATTTT. Translating gives CASSIGQIGNQPQHF.

The chain combines TRBV13 with TRBJ1-1; no clear D. The V end was cut by 5 bases, the J end by 7 bases, with 14 bases between. The V gene's germline CDR1 is PRHDT and CDR2 FYEKMQ (reference sequence). The CDR3 runs 13 residues. The chain's CDR3 is CASSAGVVDEAFF. The CDR3 DNA sequence: TGTGCCAGCAGCGCCGGAGTGGTAGATGAAGCTTTCTTT.

The V and J genes are TRBV7-9 and TRBJ2-7, with 7 bases aligning to TRBD2. In germline, CDR1 is SEHNR, CDR2 FQNEAQ (reference sequence). Trimming at V came to 3 bases and at J to 2 bases, leaving 10 bases not matched to a gene. The CDR3 has 16 residues. CDR3 nucleotides: TGTGCCAGCAGCTTCCCCACCGGGACTAACACCTACGAGCAGTACTTC. This gives the protein CASSFPTGTNTYEQYF.

This rearrangement joins TRBV7-2 to TRBJ1-6; D is uncertain. Germline assignment: CDR1 SGHTA and CDR2 FQGNSA. V gave up 1 base and J gave up 4 bases, with 11 bases separating them. The CDR3 consists of 16 residues. DNA for the CDR3: TGTGCCAGCAGCTTAGACGGGAATGTGTATAATTCACCCCTCCACTTT. Translated: CASSLDGNVYNSPLHF. Looking up the rest from reference TRBV7-2 and TRBJ1-6 gives the full variable domain: GAGVSQSPSNKVTEKGKDVELRCDPISGHTALYWYRQSLGQGLEFLIYFQGNSAPDKSGLPSDRFSAERTGGSVSTLTIQRTQQEDSAVYLCASSLDGNVYNSPLHFGNGTRLTVT.

This chain uses TRBV5-1 with TRBJ2-3; D may be TRBD1 (6 bases). V lost 6 bases and J 1 base, leaving 12 bases between the germline ends. CDR1 and CDR2 from the germline V gene are SGHRS and YFSETQ. The CDR3 length is 14 residues. The DNA for the CDR3 is TGCGCCAGCAAGGCGGCAGGGGGCACAGATACGCAGTATTTT. This codes for CASKAAGGTDTQYF.

This clone has a single count. Other DNA sequences in this sample translate to the same CDR3. The chain joins TRBV19 to TRBJ2-7, with 7 bases matching TRBD1. The CDR3 has 14 residues. Germline V lookup: CDR1 LNHDA, CDR2 SQIVND (reference sequence). V was pared by 2 bases and J by 2 bases, with 3 bases of the junction left unmatched. The CDR3 loop reads CASSIRQGPYEQYF. For the CDR3, the DNA is TGTGCCAGTAGTATACGACAGGGACCCTACGAGCAGTACTTC.

This clone was seen more than once but under ten times. This sequence joins TRBV20-1 and TRBJ2-5; D not resolved. Trimming took off 3 bases at V and 2 bases at J, with 4 bases between the two ends. CDR3 length: 11 residues. The germline gives CDR1 DFQATT, CDR2 SNEGSKA (reference sequence). The CDR3 sequence: CSASGQETQYF. The CDR3 coding sequence is TGCAGTGCTAGCGGTCAAGAGACCCAGTACTTC.

This chain joins TRBV5-4 and TRBJ2-2; 7 bases map to TRBD1. Germline V lookup: CDR1 SGHNT, CDR2 YYREEE (reference sequence). The CDR3 contains 16 residues. J lost 0 bases, V lost 0 bases, and 2 bases had no gene match. The CDR3 DNA reads TGTGCCAGCAGCTTGGAGGGGGCTTCGAACACCGGGGAGCTGTTTTTT. Residues: CASSLEGASNTGELFF.

V and J are TRBV7-9 and TRBJ1-2; maybe TRBD1 (5 bases). V dropped 5 bases and J dropped 5 bases, with 21 bases sitting between them. The V gene's germline CDR1 is SEHNR and CDR2 FQNEAQ (reference sequence). This CDR3 has 16 residues. The CDR3 DNA reads as TGTGCCAGCAGCGGTCGGAGGGGCGAAGCCCAATATGGCTACACCTTC. Residues: CASSGRRGEAQYGYTF.